Listed below are T cell receptor beta chains from one sample, sequenced in a study of blood T cell repertoires in COVID-19. Profiling relied on immunoSEQ multiplex PCR, and the TCRdb table lists in-frame clones only, not all of them. The table includes over 120,000 clones, about 85% detected once. Sequenced material: peripheral blood. These receptors were collected from a woman in her 70s with COVID-19, enrolled during active disease. Both conserved end residues are part of each CDR3. The D gene is left open where the match is weak. A row's size may be missing; if present it is once, few, many or a size class.

DNA: TGTGCCAGTAGTCCGACTAGCGGGGGGGCGGGTGATACGCAGTATTTT
CDR3: CASSPTSGGAGDTQYF
size: -
V: TRBV19
D: TRBD2
J: TRBJ2-3

DNA: TGTGCCAGCTCCCCCCGGGACAAGACGTCTGGGGCCAACGTCCTGACTTTC
CDR3: CASSPRDKTSGANVLTF
size: -
V: TRBV18
D: -
J: TRBJ2-6

DNA: TGTGCCATCCCGGGACAGCCCCCCTACGAGCAGTACTTC
CDR3: CAIPGQPPYEQYF
size: -
V: TRBV19
D: TRBD1
J: TRBJ2-7

DNA: TGTGCCAGCAGTGAACAGGGGGCGAGGTCACCCCTCCACTTT
CDR3: CASSEQGARSPLHF
size: -
V: TRBV6-4
D: TRBD1
J: TRBJ1-6

DNA: TGTGCCAGCTCCCTGCCCGGGACAGGGGGGAAAGGTGGCTACACCTTC
CDR3: CASSLPGTGGKGGYTF
size: -
V: TRBV18
D: TRBD1
J: TRBJ1-2

DNA: TGTGCCAGCAGGCGGGACGGCAGCTCTGGGGCCAACGTCCTGACTTTC
CDR3: CASRRDGSSGANVLTF
size: -
V: TRBV27
D: -
J: TRBJ2-6

DNA: TGTGCCAGCCAGGCGACGGGGGGGAAATATAGCAATCAGCCCCAGCATTTT
CDR3: CASQATGGKYSNQPQHF
size: -
V: TRBV2
D: -
J: TRBJ1-5

DNA: TGCAGCGTTGAAACCTCAGGGGTTCGAGGGATGAGGAACATTCAGTACTTC
CDR3: CSVETSGVRGMRNIQYF
size: -
V: TRBV29-1
D: -
J: TRBJ2-4

DNA: TGTGCCAGCAGTGCCACCGGGACACTAAATTCACCCCTCCACTTT
CDR3: CASSATGTLNSPLHF
size: -
V: TRBV9
D: -
J: TRBJ1-6

DNA: TGTGCCAGCAGTTCGCGGGTTCTTTCTAACGGAAACACCATATATTTT
CDR3: CASSSRVLSNGNTIYF
size: -
V: TRBV6-5
D: -
J: TRBJ1-3

DNA: TGTGCCAGCAGGGAAGGGACATCCTATCAGCCCCAGCATTTT
CDR3: CASREGTSYQPQHF
size: -
V: TRBV2
D: -
J: TRBJ1-5

DNA: TGTGCCAGCAGCAAAGGAGGACAGCCCCAGCATTTT
CDR3: CASSKGGQPQHF
size: -
V: TRBV9
D: -
J: TRBJ1-5

DNA: TGTGCCAGCAGCTACGGGAGACTTTCGGGCTCCTACAATGAGCAGTTCTTC
CDR3: CASSYGRLSGSYNEQFF
size: -
V: TRBV7-3
D: -
J: TRBJ2-1

DNA: TGTGCCAGAAGTTCAGGACAGGGCAATCAGCCCCAGCATTTT
CDR3: CARSSGQGNQPQHF
size: -
V: TRBV5-3
D: TRBD1
J: TRBJ1-5

DNA: TGTGCCAGCAGCCAAGGGGCAGGGGTGGTTAGCACAGATACGCAGTATTTT
CDR3: CASSQGAGVVSTDTQYF
size: -
V: TRBV3-1/TRBV3-2
D: -
J: TRBJ2-3

DNA: TGTGCCAGCAGCCAGCGGACAGGATTAAACACCGGGGAGCTGTTTTTT
CDR3: CASSQRTGLNTGELFF
size: -
V: TRBV14
D: TRBD1
J: TRBJ2-2

DNA: TGCGCCAGCAGCTCCGGCCAGGGATCCTACGAGCAGTACTTC
CDR3: CASSSGQGSYEQYF
size: -
V: TRBV5-1
D: -
J: TRBJ2-7

DNA: TGTGCCAGCAGAGACCACACTACAGGGAGAGGTGGCTACACCTTC
CDR3: CASRDHTTGRGGYTF
size: -
V: TRBV6-5
D: -
J: TRBJ1-2

DNA: TGTGCCAGCAGCCCCGGGGAGCGGACTTGGCCCCAGCATTTT
CDR3: CASSPGERTWPQHF
size: few
V: TRBV6-5
D: -
J: TRBJ1-5

DNA: TGTGCCAGCAGTCTCACAGGGGGCTCAAATCAGCCCCAGCATTTT
CDR3: CASSLTGGSNQPQHF
size: once
V: TRBV27
D: TRBD1
J: TRBJ1-5

DNA: TGCGCCAGCAGCCGACTAGCGGGGGACCACCGGGAGCAGTACTTC
CDR3: CASSRLAGDHREQYF
size: once
V: TRBV5-1
D: TRBD2
J: TRBJ2-7

DNA: TGTGCCAGCAGTCAGGGACTAGCGGGGGTGAATGAGCAGTTCTTC
CDR3: CASSQGLAGVNEQFF
size: -
V: TRBV6-2/TRBV6-3
D: TRBD2
J: TRBJ2-1

DNA: TGTGCCAGCAGCGCAGGGGACAATTCACCCCTCCACTTT
CDR3: CASSAGDNSPLHF
size: -
V: TRBV2
D: -
J: TRBJ1-6

DNA: TGTGCCAGCAGTTTAGCGACTAGATACGAGCAGTACTTC
CDR3: CASSLATRYEQYF
size: -
V: TRBV28
D: -
J: TRBJ2-7